The source of this TCR beta chain is a study of control samples from healthy donors and cancer patients. Clones were sequenced by immunoSEQ multiplex PCR, and TCRdb holds only the in-frame ones, with some missing. The data contain about 180,000 clones, around nine tenths of them singletons. The receptor was derived from a man younger than 40 in good health. The sequencing sample was made of blood.

DNA of the CDR3: TGCAGCGTTGGCCCATCCGGGAGAGGAAATGAGCAGTTCTTC. It encodes CSVGPSGRGNEQFF. The V and J genes are TRBV29-1 and TRBJ2-1, with D perhaps TRBD2 (6 bases). Germline CDR1 is SQVTM and CDR2 is ANQGSEA. V lost 4 bases, J lost 7 bases, and 17 bases lay in between. This CDR3 comprises 14 residues.